These 7 T cell receptor beta chains share one sample of origin, sequenced in a study of CD8+ T cells in alopecia areata. RNA was isolated and reverse transcribed to cDNA, the sequencing template. Sequencing was performed with immunoSEQ multiplex PCR; in TCRdb, only in-frame clones are kept and a portion is missing. The table records roughly 180,000 clones, 53% of them present only once. Treatment described: oral pan-JAK inhibitor, 5-10 mg twice daily. This specimen consisted of CD8+ T cells sorted from blood, obtained at week 24, from a patient treated with tofacitinib. The receptors here all came from a human donor with alopecia areata.

The genes are TRBV7-8 and TRBJ1-1, with D tentatively TRBD1 (5 bases). V lost 0 bases and J 6 bases, leaving 14 bases between the germline ends. Germline CDR1 reads SGHVS; CDR2 reads FQNEAQ. The CDR3 is made up of 15 amino acids. CDR3 residues: CASSLALELGAEAFF. The CDR3 DNA reads as TGTGCCAGCAGCTTAGCGTTGGAGTTAGGGGCTGAAGCTTTCTTT.

This clone has a single count. CDR3 DNA: TGTGCCAGCAGCACCTCGGGGAACGAGCAGTACTTC. It translates to CASSTSGNEQYF. The gene calls are TRBV9 and TRBJ2-7, with a weak D call TRBD2 (5 bases). This CDR3 is 12 amino acids long. Germline V gives CDR1 SGDLS, CDR2 YYNGEE. The V end lost 4 bases, the J end lost 5 bases, and 10 bases lay between the germline ends.

The V and J genes are TRBV4-3 and TRBJ1-4, with D possibly being TRBD1 (5 bases). Trimming took off 1 base at V and 8 bases at J, with 14 bases between the two ends. CDR1 is LGHNA, CDR2 YSLEER, per germline. CDR3 length equals 15 residues. The CDR3 here is CASSQGRQRLEKLFF. CDR3 sequence (DNA): TGCGCCAGCAGCCAAGGTCGACAGAGACTCGAAAAACTGTTTTTT.

This clone showed up just a few times. The gene calls are TRBV15 and TRBJ2-1; perhaps TRBD2 as D (7 bases). V gave up 3 bases and J gave up 6 bases, with 15 bases separating them. The CDR3 runs to 15 residues. Germline V lookup: CDR1 LNHNV, CDR2 YYDKDF (reference sequence). As DNA, the CDR3 is TGTGCCACCAGCAGCTTCAACGGGGGGCCCAATGAGCAGTTCTTC. It translates to CATSSFNGGPNEQFF. Complete variable domain (other parts from reference TRBV15 and TRBJ2-1): DAMVIQNPRYQVTQFGKPVTLSCSQTLNHNVMYWYQQKSSQAPKLLFHYYDKDFNNEADTPDNFQSRRPNTSFCFLDIRSPGLGDTAMYLCATSSFNGGPNEQFFGPGTRLTVL.

The chain carries TRBV30 and TRBJ2-7; D is undetermined. The CDR3 is made up of 13 amino acids. From germline, CDR1 is GTSNPN and CDR2 SVGIG (reference sequence). The germline V and J ends were trimmed by 4 bases and 5 bases, with 15 bases remaining between them. For the CDR3, the DNA is TGTGCCTGGAACGACGGGCCAGCTGACGAGCAGTACTTC. Translated: CAWNDGPADEQYF. Based on the CDR3 plus reference TRBV30 and TRBJ2-7, the full variable domain is SQTIHQWPATLVQPVGSPLSLECTVEGTSNPNLYWYRQAAGRGLQLLFYSVGIGQISSEVPQNLSASRPQDRQFILSSKKLLLSDSGFYLCAWNDGPADEQYFGPGTRLTVT.

The chain couples TRBV9 to TRBJ2-2, with 7 positions matching TRBD1. CDR3 size: 15 residues. V shed 0 bases and J 1 base; nucleotides not matched to a gene: 0. The germline V gene encodes CDR1 SGDLS and CDR2 YYNGEE. CDR3 nucleotides: TGTGCCAGCAGCGTAGGGACAGGGAACACCGGGGAGCTGTTTTTT. It specifies CASSVGTGNTGELFF.

The chain is built from TRBV2 and TRBJ2-1, with no clear D. The CDR3 is made up of 11 amino acids. Trimming removed 3 bases from V and 7 bases from J, with 4 bases in between. Germline CDR1 SNHLY, CDR2 FYNNEI. In nucleotides, the CDR3 is TGTGCCAGCAGTGAGGGAAATGAGCAGTTCTTC. Encoded protein: CASSEGNEQFF.